These 18 T cell receptor beta chains share one sample of origin, sequenced in a study of molecular identifiers for immune sequencing clone quantification (dated by TCRdb to between 2017 and 2018). Libraries were built with PCR. Instrument used: NextSeq 500. Starting from the raw public reads, TCRdb applied fastp trimming at Q25, assembled clones with MiXCR and retained in-frame beta chains. CDR3 protein sequences are deduplicated, and each keeps its most common genes and DNA. A total of approximately 550,000 distinct CDR3 sequences appear in this sample, 25% of them only once. Jointly, the top ten make up roughly 0.77% of the sample. The sample consisted of naive CD8+ T cells from blood, with Jurkat cell RNA spiked in. Read against the paper, the sample's cell subset or site label means: FACS-sorted CD8+CD4-CCR7+CD45RA+ naive T cells. These receptors all come from a human donor in good health. Some libraries in this study had Jurkat cell RNA spiked in.

About this clonotype: At one end, the junction sequence differs from germline, possibly due to a read error. V usage is TRBV27 and J usage is TRBJ2-1; 7 bases are shared with TRBD1. CDR1 and CDR2 from the germline V gene are MNHEY and SMNVEV (reference sequence). This CDR3 region has 15 residues. The DNA for the CDR3 is TGTGCCAGCAGTTTTGACAGGGCCTCCTACAATGAGCGGTTCTTC. Translated: CASSFDRASYNERFF.

This clonotype was counted ten times or more. The rearrangement joins TRBV29-1 to TRBJ2-2, with D possibly being TRBD1 or TRBD2 (6 bases each). V lost 3 bases to trimming and J lost 1 base, with 12 bases between them. Germline CDR1 SQVTM, CDR2 ANQGSEA. The CDR3 is made up of 15 amino acids. This CDR3 reads CSVDGGGVNTGELFF. As DNA, the CDR3 is TGCAGCGTTGATGGGGGCGGGGTGAACACCGGGGAGCTGTTTTTT.

The sample holds many counts of this clonotype. The V call is TRBV12-3 or TRBV12-4, the J call TRBJ2-1, with D unresolved. V was cut by 10 bases and J by 6 bases, with 13 bases left in between. This CDR3 region has 12 residues. The CDR3: CAIKHLSNEQFF. The DNA for the CDR3 is TGTGCCATAAAGCACTTAAGCAATGAGCAGTTCTTC.

This clonotype was seen repeatedly, ten times or more. This chain uses TRBV6-2 or TRBV6-3 with TRBJ2-7, with 15 bases matching TRBD2. The V and J ends lost 5 bases and 5 bases, in that order; junction bases with no gene match: 7. CDR3 length equals 16 residues. Germline V gives CDR1 MNHEY, CDR2 SVGEGT. CDR3 residues: CASSPPGLAGGHEQYF. The DNA for the CDR3 is TGTGCCAGCAGTCCGCCGGGACTAGCGGGAGGCCACGAGCAGTACTTC.

For this clonotype: This may arise from a read error, as a much more abundant clone is one base away. The genes are TRBV30 and TRBJ1-1; 7 bases agree with TRBD1. Germline CDR1 GTSNPN, CDR2 SVGIG (reference sequence). This CDR3 is built from 14 residues. The ends lost 5 bases at V and 4 bases at J; junction bases unmatched: 10. The CDR3 here is CAWDPGQRGTEAFF. Written as DNA, the CDR3 is TGTGCCTGGGACCCGGGACAGAGGGGCACTGAAGCTTTCTTT.

The chain uses TRBV15 and TRBJ1-5; D is unclear. Germline values: CDR1 LNHNV, CDR2 YYDKDF (reference sequence). The CDR3 is 15 residues long. V was clipped by 0 bases and J by 7 bases, with 13 bases between them. DNA for the CDR3: TGTGCCACCAGCAGAGATCGAGGGATCGGCCAGCCCCAGCATTTT. Translating gives CATSRDRGIGQPQHF.

The V gene is TRBV5-6, the J gene TRBJ1-2, with D tentatively TRBD1 (5 bases). Germline loops: CDR1 SGHDT, CDR2 YYEEEE. The CDR3 totals 19 residues. V lost 4 bases and J lost 6, with 31 bases in between. CDR3 loop: CASSPGLYDGLTTSHGYTF. CDR3 nucleotides: TGTGCCAGCAGCCCAGGGCTTTACGACGGCTTAACTACCAGCCATGGCTACACCTTC.

The rearrangement links TRBV7-9 to TRBJ2-7; the D is unclear. The CDR3 has 14 residues. CDR1 SEHNR and CDR2 FQNEAQ come from the germline V gene (reference sequence). V shed 4 bases and J shed 2 bases, with 12 bases lying between them. CDR3 DNA sequence: TGTGCCAGCAGCTCCGGGTTAGGGCCCTACGAGCAGTACTTC. It yields the protein CASSSGLGPYEQYF.

This clonotype was seen at least ten times. V and J are TRBV12-3 or TRBV12-4 and TRBJ1-1, with D unclear. Between the trimmed V and J ends, which lost 6 bases and 3 bases, there was a span of 8 bases. The CDR3 covers 12 residues. The CDR3: CASSFWDTEAFF. The CDR3 DNA sequence: TGTGCCAGCAGCTTTTGGGACACTGAAGCTTTCTTT.

V gene TRBV28 combines with J gene TRBJ2-3; D might be TRBD2 (6 bases). Germline values: CDR1 MDHEN, CDR2 SYDVKM. This CDR3 contains 14 residues. With 6 bases removed from V and 4 bases from J, the gap between germline ends came to 14 bases. The DNA for the CDR3 is TGTGCCAGCAGGGACTTTACTAGCTCAGATACGCAGTATTTT. Translation gives CASRDFTSSDTQYF. Full variable domain (outside the CDR3, taken from reference TRBV28 and TRBJ2-3): DVKVTQSSRYLVKRTGEKVFLECVQDMDHENMFWYRQDPGLGLRLIYFSYDVKMKEKGDIPEGYSVSREKKERFSLILESASTNQTSMYLCASRDFTSSDTQYFGPGTRLTVL.

This clonotype was observed many times. This rearrangement joins TRBV29-1 to TRBJ1-1; 8 positions match TRBD1. The CDR3 loop spans 13 amino acids. The trim removed 6 bases at V and 4 bases at J, leaving 7 bases unmatched. Germline CDR1 reads SQVTM; CDR2 reads ANQGSEA. The chain's CDR3 is CSVRGQDPTEAFF. For the CDR3, the DNA is TGCAGCGTAAGGGGACAGGATCCCACTGAAGCTTTCTTT.

This clonotype has a count of ten or more. The rearrangement joins TRBV2 to TRBJ2-1; no clear D. The V gene's germline CDR1 is SNHLY and CDR2 FYNNEI. Trimming shortened V by 3 bases and J by 4 bases, and 7 bases separated the two germline ends. This CDR3 is 13 amino acids long. The CDR3 loop is CASSDPLYNEQFF. The DNA for the CDR3 is TGTGCCAGCAGTGACCCCTTGTACAATGAGCAGTTCTTC.

The rearrangement joins TRBV11-2 to TRBJ1-1, with D hard to call. This CDR3 is built from 12 residues. Deletions cut 4 bases from V and 11 bases from J, with 14 bases between. CDR1 is SGHAT, CDR2 FQNNGV, per germline. CDR3 protein: CASSWNLVGAFF. CDR3 DNA sequence: TGTGCCAGCAGCTGGAATTTAGTCGGGGCTTTCTTT.

V and J are TRBV5-6 and TRBJ2-3; the D is unclear. Germline values: CDR1 SGHDT, CDR2 YYEEEE. Trimming took off 4 bases at V and 5 bases at J, with 8 bases between the two ends. CDR3 length: 12 residues. The chain's CDR3 is CASSLERDTQYF. The CDR3 DNA reads TGTGCCAGCAGCCTGGAGAGAGATACGCAGTATTTT.

At least ten counts were recorded for this clonotype. CDR3 region: CASSLRDRGVMNTEAFF. DNA of the CDR3: TGTGCCAGCAGCTTAAGGGACAGGGGCGTAATGAACACTGAAGCTTTCTTT. The chain recombines TRBV7-2 with TRBJ1-1; 10 nucleotides match TRBD1. The trim removed 2 bases at V and 0 bases at J, leaving 6 bases unmatched. The length of the CDR3 is 17 residues. Germline assignment: CDR1 SGHTA and CDR2 FQGNSA.

The chain joins TRBV20-1 to TRBJ2-5; TRBD1 agrees at 9 bases. Germline loops: CDR1 DFQATT, CDR2 SNEGSKA (reference sequence). The CDR3 consists of 15 residues. V trimming: 5 bases; J trimming: 9 bases; junction bases outside the gene matches: 16. Written as DNA, the CDR3 is TGCAGTGCTGACGGGACAGGGCTACAGGGGGAGCCCCAGTACTTC. Residues: CSADGTGLQGEPQYF.

The rearrangement uses TRBV19 and TRBJ2-2; 8 nucleotides align to TRBD1. J gave up 8 bases and V 3 bases, and 2 bases lay outside the gene matches. The germline V gene encodes CDR1 LNHDA and CDR2 SQIVND (reference sequence). The CDR3 loop spans 13 amino acids. The chain's CDR3 is CASSIGTGGELFF. The CDR3 DNA reads as TGTGCCAGTAGTATTGGGACAGGAGGGGAGCTGTTTTTT.

This clonotype was counted ten times or more. This chain uses TRBV15 with TRBJ2-3; no definite D call. Germline lookup yields CDR1 LNHNV and CDR2 YYDKDF (reference sequence). The length of the CDR3 is 14 residues. V gave up 5 bases and J gave up 0 bases, with 9 bases separating them. The CDR3 nucleotides read TGTGCCACCAGCTATCAGGAGAGCACAGATACGCAGTATTTT. It codes for CATSYQESTDTQYF. The full variable domain, with the rest looked up from reference TRBV15 and TRBJ2-3, is DAMVIQNPRYQVTQFGKPVTLSCSQTLNHNVMYWYQQKSSQAPKLLFHYYDKDFNNEADTPDNFQSRRPNTSFCFLDIRSPGLGDTAMYLCATSYQESTDTQYFGPGTRLTVL.